This TCR beta chain was identified in a study of blood T cell repertoires in COVID-19. Study in general: Spain, Italy and the United States supplied samples that represented acute and convalescent COVID-19. PBMCs, B-cell-depleted T cells, or T cells provided the cDNA or gDNA that made up the material.

Repertoires were generated with immunoSEQ multiplex PCR, while TCRdb's copy carries only in-frame clones and drops some. Among more than 90,000 clones listed, 72% were seen once. With V trimmed by 5 bases and J by 6 bases, 11 bases remained unmatched. The germline CDR1 and CDR2 sequences are LNHDA and SQIVND (reference sequence). CDR3 length: 15 amino acids. The V gene is TRBV19, the J gene TRBJ2-7; 9 bases are a match to TRBD1. Sequenced: peripheral blood. The receptor was derived from a woman aged 60-75 years in a cohort sampled during active or convalescent COVID-19. CDR3 residues: CASSPRGQGRIEQYF. DNA of the CDR3: TGTGCCAGTAGTCCCAGGGGACAGGGTAGAATCGAGCAGTACTTC.